The clone carrying this T cell receptor (beta chain) was recorded at least ten times. As yet, its antigen is unknown. The data derive from a study of T-cell reconstitution after alpha-beta-depleted transplantation in children. Whole-study findings and limits: The main origin of T-cell counts and diversity one year after transplant was newly produced T cells.

Researchers prepared the TCRbeta library using unique molecular identifiers, the study reports. TCRdb re-analysed the PCR reads in MiXCR, keeping a single row per CDR3 protein. The sample records 110,000 or so distinct CDR3 sequences, approximately 6.4% being singletons. Trimming took off 5 bases at V and 0 bases at J, with 5 bases between the two ends. The CDR3 length is 12 residues. The clonotype originates from a male patient aged 2 to 9 who had a stem cell transplant for acute lymphoblastic leukemia, so the T cells may come from the graft donor. The chain is built from TRBV12-3 or TRBV12-4 and TRBJ2-7; no clear D. The material was PBMCs, mostly from graft donor cells, obtained 360 days after TCRalphabeta/CD19-depleted stem cell transplant. The CDR3 nucleotides are TGTGCCAGCAGTACAGCCTCCTACGAGCAGTACTTC. Translation gives CASSTASYEQYF.